The subject of this entry is one T cell receptor beta chain. The source of the sample is a study of blood T cell repertoires in COVID-19. Sequenced by immunoSEQ multiplex PCR; TCRdb stores in-frame clones only, minus some. The table lists 310,000 or so clones, about nine tenths of them singletons. Symptom resolution, clearance, or two negative PCRs marked donors in Cohort 3 as recovered. The clonotype originates from a woman between 18 and 30 years old who had recovered from COVID-19. The sequenced sample was PBMCs or T cells enriched from blood (not recorded which).

The CDR3 spells CASSSFGDEKLFF. DNA of the CDR3: TGTGCCAGCAGCTCGTTCGGTGATGAAAAACTGTTTTTT. The rearrangement joins TRBV5-5 to TRBJ1-4; D gene unclear. V lost 3 bases and J lost 6, with 9 bases in between. CDR1 is SGHKS and CDR2 is YYEKEE in the germline V gene (reference sequence). This CDR3 region has 13 residues. The variable domain in full, completed from reference TRBV5-5 and TRBJ1-4, reads DAGVTQSPTHLIKTRGQQVTLRCSPISGHKSVSWYQQVLGQGPQFIFQYYEKEERGRGNFPDRFSARQFPNYSSELNVNALLLGDSALYLCASSSFGDEKLFFGSGTQLSVL.